This TCR beta chain emerged from a study of shared clonotypes between healthy human individuals. In the study overall: There were three CD4 naive, three CD4 memory, two CD8 naive and one CD8 memory plates per donor.

Approximately 200 ng DNA, 30,000 or so T cell genomes, went into each sorted-subset replicate PCR. Some clones are missing from TCRdb's copy, which holds only in-frame ones; the method was immunoSEQ multiplex PCR. The sample includes some 1,100,000 clones, about 84% seen only once; the top ten take roughly 0.56%. This clone was detected ten times or more. Other DNA sequences in this sample translate to the same CDR3. Germline CDR1 and CDR2: SNHLY and FYNNEI. CDR3 size: 13 residues. The ends were cut back, 4 bases at V and 6 bases at J, with 10 bases in the middle. This receptor was identified in a man aged 18 to 29 in good health. Some clones in this sample may be carry-over from other donors' samples. This rearrangement joins TRBV2 to TRBJ2-1; tentatively, D is TRBD2 (6 bases). The sequenced material came from memory CD4+ T cells from PBMCs. The subset here: CD45RA-negative fraction. The DNA of the CDR3 is TGTGCCAGCAGTGCCCGACTAGGCAATGAGCAGTTCTTC. Translating gives CASSARLGNEQFF.